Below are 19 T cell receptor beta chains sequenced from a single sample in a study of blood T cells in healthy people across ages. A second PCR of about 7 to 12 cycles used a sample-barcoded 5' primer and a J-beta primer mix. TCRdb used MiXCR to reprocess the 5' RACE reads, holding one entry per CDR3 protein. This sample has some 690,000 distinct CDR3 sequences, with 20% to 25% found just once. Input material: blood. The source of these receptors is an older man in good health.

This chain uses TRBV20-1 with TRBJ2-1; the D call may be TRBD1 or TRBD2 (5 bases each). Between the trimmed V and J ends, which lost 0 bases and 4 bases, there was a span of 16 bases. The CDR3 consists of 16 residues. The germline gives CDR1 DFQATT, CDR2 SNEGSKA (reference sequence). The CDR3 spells CSARDSGRASYNEQFF. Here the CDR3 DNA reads TGCAGTGCTAGAGATTCGGGACGGGCTAGTTACAATGAGCAGTTCTTC.

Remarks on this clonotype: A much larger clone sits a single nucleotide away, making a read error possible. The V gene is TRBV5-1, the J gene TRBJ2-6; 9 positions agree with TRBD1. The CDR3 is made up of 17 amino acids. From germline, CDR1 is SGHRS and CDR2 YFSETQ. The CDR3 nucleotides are TGCGTCAGCCAACGGGGACAGGGTTTTTCTGGGGCCAACGTCCTGACTTTC. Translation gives CVSQRGQGFSGANVLTF. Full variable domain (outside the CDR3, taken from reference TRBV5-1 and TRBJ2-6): KAGVTQTPRYLIKTRGQQVTLSCSPISGHRSVSWYQQTPGQGLQFLFEYFSETQRNKGNFPGRFSGRQFSNSRSEMNVSTLELGDSALYLCVSQRGQGFSGANVLTFGAGSRLTVL.

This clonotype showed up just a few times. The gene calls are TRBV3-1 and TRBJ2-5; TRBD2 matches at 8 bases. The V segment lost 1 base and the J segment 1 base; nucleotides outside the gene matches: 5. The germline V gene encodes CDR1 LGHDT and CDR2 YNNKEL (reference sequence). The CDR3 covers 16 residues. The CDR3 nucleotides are TGTGCCAGCAGCCAAGCCAGCGGGGGACTCCAAGAGACCCAGTACTTC. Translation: CASSQASGGLQETQYF.

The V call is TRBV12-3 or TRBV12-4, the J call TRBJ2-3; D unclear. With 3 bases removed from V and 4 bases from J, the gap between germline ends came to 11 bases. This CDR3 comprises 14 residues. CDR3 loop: CASSLSRAADTQYF. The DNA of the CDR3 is TGTGCCAGCAGTTTGTCACGGGCGGCAGATACGCAGTATTTT.

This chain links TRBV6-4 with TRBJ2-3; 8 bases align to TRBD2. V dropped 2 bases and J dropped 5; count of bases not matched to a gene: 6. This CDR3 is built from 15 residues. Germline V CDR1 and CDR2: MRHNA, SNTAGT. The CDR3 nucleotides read TGTGCCAGCAGTGACGGAGCGGGGGAGCTAGATACGCAGTATTTT. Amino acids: CASSDGAGELDTQYF.

This chain's CDR3 is CSVEDPQGVSTEAFF. The CDR3 DNA follows: TGCAGCGTTGAAGATCCCCAGGGAGTGAGCACTGAAGCTTTCTTT. This rearrangement joins TRBV29-1 to TRBJ1-1, with D maybe TRBD1 (5 bases). The CDR3 contains 15 residues. Germline V gene data show CDR1 as SQVTM and CDR2 as ANQGSEA. The germline V and J ends were trimmed by 0 bases and 4 bases, with 15 bases remaining between them.

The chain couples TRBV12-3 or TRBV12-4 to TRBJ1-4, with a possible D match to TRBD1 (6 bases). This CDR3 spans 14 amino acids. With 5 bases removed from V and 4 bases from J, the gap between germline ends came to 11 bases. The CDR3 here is CASSRGQINEKLFF. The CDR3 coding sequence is TGTGCCAGCAGTCGCGGACAGATTAATGAAAAACTGTTTTTT.

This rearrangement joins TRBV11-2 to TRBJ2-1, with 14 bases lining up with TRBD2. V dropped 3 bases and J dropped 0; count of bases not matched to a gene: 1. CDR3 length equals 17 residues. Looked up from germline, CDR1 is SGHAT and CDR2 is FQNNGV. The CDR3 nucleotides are TGTGCCAGCAGCTTGGGACTAGCGGGAGTCTCCTACAATGAGCAGTTCTTC. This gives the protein CASSLGLAGVSYNEQFF. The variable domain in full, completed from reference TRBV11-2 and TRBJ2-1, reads EAGVAQSPRYKIIEKRQSVAFWCNPISGHATLYWYQQILGQGPKLLIQFQNNGVVDDSQLPKDRFSAERLKGVDSTLKIQPAKLEDSAVYLCASSLGLAGVSYNEQFFGPGTRLTVL.

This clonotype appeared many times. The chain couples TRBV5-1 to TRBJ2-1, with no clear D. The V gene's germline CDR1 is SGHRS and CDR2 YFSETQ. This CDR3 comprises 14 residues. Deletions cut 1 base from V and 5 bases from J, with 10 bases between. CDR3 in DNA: TGCGCCAGCAGCTTGCTCGCGGCCAACAATGAGCAGTTCTTC. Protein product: CASSLLAANNEQFF.

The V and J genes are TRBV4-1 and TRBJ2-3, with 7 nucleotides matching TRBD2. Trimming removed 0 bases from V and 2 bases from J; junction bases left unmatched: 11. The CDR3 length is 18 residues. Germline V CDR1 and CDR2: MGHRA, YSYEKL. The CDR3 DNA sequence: TGCGCCAGCAGCCAAGATGGCGGGACTAACCCTTCCACAGATACGCAGTATTTT. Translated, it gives CASSQDGGTNPSTDTQYF.

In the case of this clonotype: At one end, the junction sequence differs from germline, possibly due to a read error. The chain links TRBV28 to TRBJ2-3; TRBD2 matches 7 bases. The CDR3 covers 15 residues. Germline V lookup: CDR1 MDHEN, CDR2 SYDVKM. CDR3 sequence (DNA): TGTGCCGGCAGCCCCAGGGAGGGCCGAGCAGATACGCAGTATTTT. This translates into CAGSPREGRADTQYF.

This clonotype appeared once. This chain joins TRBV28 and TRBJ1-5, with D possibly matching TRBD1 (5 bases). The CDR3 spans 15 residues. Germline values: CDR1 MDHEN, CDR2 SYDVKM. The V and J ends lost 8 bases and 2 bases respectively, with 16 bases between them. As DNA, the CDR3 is TGTGCCAGCTTATTGCAGGGCGCGGGCAATCAGCCCCAGCATTTT. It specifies CASLLQGAGNQPQHF. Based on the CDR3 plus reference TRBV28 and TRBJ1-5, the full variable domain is DVKVTQSSRYLVKRTGEKVFLECVQDMDHENMFWYRQDPGLGLRLIYFSYDVKMKEKGDIPEGYSVSREKKERFSLILESASTNQTSMYLCASLLQGAGNQPQHFGDGTRLSIL.

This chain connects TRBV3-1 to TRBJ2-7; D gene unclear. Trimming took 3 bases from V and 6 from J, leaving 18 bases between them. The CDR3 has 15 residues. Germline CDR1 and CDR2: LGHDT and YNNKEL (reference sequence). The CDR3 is CASSHIRVWPGEQYV. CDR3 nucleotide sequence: TGTGCCAGCAGCCATATAAGGGTATGGCCGGGCGAGCAGTACGTC.

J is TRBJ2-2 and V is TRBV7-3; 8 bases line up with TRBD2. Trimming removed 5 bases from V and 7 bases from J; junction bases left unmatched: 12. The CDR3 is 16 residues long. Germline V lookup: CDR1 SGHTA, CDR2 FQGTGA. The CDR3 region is CASSPGYGRVYGELFF. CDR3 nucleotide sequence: TGTGCCAGCAGCCCGGGTTACGGGAGGGTATACGGGGAGCTGTTTTTT.

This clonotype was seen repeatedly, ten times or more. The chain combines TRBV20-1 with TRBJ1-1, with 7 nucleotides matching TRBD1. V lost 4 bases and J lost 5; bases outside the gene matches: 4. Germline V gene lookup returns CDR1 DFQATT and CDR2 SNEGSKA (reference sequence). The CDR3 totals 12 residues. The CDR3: CSANPGGTEAFF. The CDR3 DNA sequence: TGCAGTGCTAACCCAGGGGGGACTGAAGCTTTCTTT.

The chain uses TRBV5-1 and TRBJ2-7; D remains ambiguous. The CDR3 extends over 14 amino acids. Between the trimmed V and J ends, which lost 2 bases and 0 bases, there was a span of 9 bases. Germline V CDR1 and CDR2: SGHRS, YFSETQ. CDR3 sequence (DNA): TGCGCCAGCAGCTTATTGATGATCTCCTACGAGCAGTACTTC. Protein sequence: CASSLLMISYEQYF.

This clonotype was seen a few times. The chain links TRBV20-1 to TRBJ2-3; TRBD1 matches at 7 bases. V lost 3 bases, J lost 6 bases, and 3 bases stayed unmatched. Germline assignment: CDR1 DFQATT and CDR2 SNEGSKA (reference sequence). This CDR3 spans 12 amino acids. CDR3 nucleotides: TGCAGTGCTAGCGCGACAGGGGATACGCAGTATTTT. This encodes CSASATGDTQYF.

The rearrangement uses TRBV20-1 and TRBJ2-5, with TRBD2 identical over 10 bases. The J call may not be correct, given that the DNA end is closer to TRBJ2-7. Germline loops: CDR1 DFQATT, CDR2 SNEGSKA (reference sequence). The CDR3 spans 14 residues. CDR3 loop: CSARVASGSHEQYF. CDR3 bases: TGCAGTGCTAGAGTTGCTAGCGGGAGCCACGAGCAGTACTTC.

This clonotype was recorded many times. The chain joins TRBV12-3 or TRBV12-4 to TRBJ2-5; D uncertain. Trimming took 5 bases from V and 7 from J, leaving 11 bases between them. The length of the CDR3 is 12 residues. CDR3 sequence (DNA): TGTGCCAGCAGTCCCAACATTGCGACCCAGTACTTC. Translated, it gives CASSPNIATQYF.